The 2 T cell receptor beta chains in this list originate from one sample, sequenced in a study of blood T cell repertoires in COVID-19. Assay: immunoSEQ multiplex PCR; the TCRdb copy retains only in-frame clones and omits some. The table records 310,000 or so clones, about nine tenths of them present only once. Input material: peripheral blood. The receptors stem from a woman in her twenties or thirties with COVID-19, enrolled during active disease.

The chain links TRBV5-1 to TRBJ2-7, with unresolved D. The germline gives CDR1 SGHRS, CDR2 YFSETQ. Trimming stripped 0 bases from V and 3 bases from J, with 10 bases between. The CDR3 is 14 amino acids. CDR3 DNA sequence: TGCGCCAGCAGCTTGGATATGCGGTACTACGAGCAGTACTTC. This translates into CASSLDMRYYEQYF.

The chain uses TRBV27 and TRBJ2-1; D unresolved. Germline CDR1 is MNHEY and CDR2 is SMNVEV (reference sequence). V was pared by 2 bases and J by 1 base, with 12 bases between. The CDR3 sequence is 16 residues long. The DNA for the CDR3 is TGTGCCAGCAGTTTAACAGCATTTCAGTCCTACAATGAGCAGTTCTTC. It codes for CASSLTAFQSYNEQFF.